This record looks at one T cell receptor (beta chain) sequence and its context. This same CDR3 is encoded by further DNA sequences in the sample. The data stem from a study of blood T cell repertoires in COVID-19. Study-wide background: Acute and convalescent COVID-19 samples came from the United States, Italy and Spain. T cells, B-cell-depleted T cells, or PBMCs provided the cDNA or gDNA that served as material.

Germline V gives CDR1 MNHEY, CDR2 SMNVEV (reference sequence). Deletions cut 5 bases from V and 0 bases from J, with 7 bases between. The CDR3 covers 13 residues. Participants reported their clinical history, and cohort assignment relied on those reports. Per the study methods: Reference gene primers were amplified, and this amplification served to estimate nucleated cell counts. TCRdb's table, derived via immunoSEQ multiplex PCR, lists solely in-frame clones and lacks some. V and J calls and clone size are given by that table; D and trimming were obtained from the DNA. The sample holds under 450,000 clones, about 90% seen once.

The chain carries TRBV27 and TRBJ1-1; D gene uncertain. The clonotype was recovered from a woman aged 30 to 39 who had recovered from COVID-19. Sequenced: PBMCs or T cells enriched from blood (not recorded which). The CDR3 DNA sequence: TGTGCCAGCAGTCCCCAGATGAACACTGAAGCTTTCTTT. It encodes CASSPQMNTEAFF.